The T cell receptor (beta chain) described here comes from a study of prognosis after radiotherapy for stage I lung cancer. Study details: None of the non-small cell lung cancer patients was considered medically operable. A median of approximately 7 months after radiotherapy, distant metastases were seen in a few patients, while no significant progression was shown by 15.

Germline-derived CDR1 and CDR2 are MGHRA and YSYEKL. V dropped 2 bases and J dropped 5; count of bases not matched to a gene: 4. The CDR3 runs 14 residues. Regarding this clonotype: What it recognizes is unknown. It may be a read error: a sequence one base away is much more abundant.

Template was genomic DNA; TCR beta CDR3 amplified in two multiplex PCR rounds. The use of primers specific to each TRBV and TRBJ gene characterized first-round PCR. Universal primers drove the second round of PCR amplification. Using its own MiXCR run on the multiplex PCR reads, TCRdb lists one record per CDR3 protein. There are over 14,000 distinct CDR3 sequences in the sample; around a quarter occur only once, and 10% to 13% lies in the top ten. Findings and limits, study-wide: A difference in TRBV and TRBJ gene usage was reportedly seen between patients with and without metastases.

Sequenced material: PBMCs, taken before or after stereotactic body radiation therapy (not recorded which). V usage is TRBV4-1 and J usage is TRBJ2-5; 8 nucleotides align to TRBD2. This clonotype was sampled from a donor of 50 years or more with non-small cell lung cancer. This CDR3 is CASSQSGGRETQYF. Written as DNA, the CDR3 is TGCGCCAGCAGCCAATCGGGAGGGAGGGAGACCCAGTACTTC.